The source of this T cell receptor (beta chain) is a study of blood T cell repertoires in COVID-19. Resolution of symptoms, clearance, or two negative PCRs was present in recovered Cohort 3 donors. Profiled with immunoSEQ multiplex PCR; TCRdb holds only in-frame clones, not every one. The profile covers about 160,000 clones, with around four fifths appearing a single time and about 8% taken by the ten largest. With V trimmed by 3 bases and J by 8 bases, 6 bases remained unmatched. Looked up from germline, CDR1 is SGDLS and CDR2 is YYNGEE. CDR3 length: 13 amino acids. Sequenced material: PBMCs or T cells enriched from blood (not recorded which). The rearrangement joins TRBV9 to TRBJ1-2; 8 bases are a match to TRBD1. This sequence originates from a woman between 50 and 59 years old who had recovered from COVID-19. CDR3 protein: CASSGTGSIGYTF. The DNA for the CDR3 is TGTGCCAGCAGCGGGACAGGGTCGATAGGCTACACCTTC.